This T cell receptor (beta chain) emerged from a study of response to subunit inactivated influenza vaccine. Worth noting for this clonotype: Its specificity is not known.

General study results and limits: It was suggested by the authors that few new T cells are recruited by each seasonal influenza vaccination.

TCRdb independently ran MiXCR on the RT-PCR reads; one entry per CDR3 protein. The sample has 500,000 to 750,000 distinct CDR3 sequences; about 15% are singletons. Germline CDR1 reads SEHNR; CDR2 reads FQNEAQ (reference sequence). The J segment lost 2 bases and the V segment lost 5 bases, leaving 9 bases of the junction unmatched. This CDR3 is 15 amino acids long. The chain is built from TRBV7-9 and TRBJ2-7, with 7 bases lining up with TRBD2. The receptor was derived from a man between 50 and 59 years old who received an inactivated influenza vaccine. Sequenced material: PBMCs from blood, taken 11 to 12 days after vaccination. In nucleotides, the CDR3 is TGTGCCAGCAGCCCCGCAGCGGGGAGCCCCTACGAGCAGTACTTC. Translated: CASSPAAGSPYEQYF.